This is a list of T cell receptor beta chains from one sample in a study of control samples from healthy donors and cancer patients. Using immunoSEQ multiplex PCR, the repertoire was profiled, and TCRdb retains in-frame clones only, with some absent. The sample records roughly 130,000 clones, 80% to 95% being singletons. The sample was blood. The receptors were sampled from a man younger than 35 in good health. Both conserved end residues are part of each CDR3. Each record gives: V gene, clone size, D gene, J gene, CDR3 protein, CDR3 DNA. D genes are given only for firm matches. Size is omitted from some rows. Given values are once, few, many or a class for expanded clones.

>TRBV19|.|.|TRBJ1-5
CASSPVSTVSNQPQHF
TGTGCCAGTAGTCCGGTATCGACGGTATCCAATCAGCCCCAGCATTTT
>TRBV6-6|.|.|TRBJ1-1
CASSPTPLQTTMNTEAFF
TGTGCCAGCAGTCCGACTCCGCTCCAGACCACCATGAACACTGAAGCTTTCTTT
>TRBV28|.|.|TRBJ1-2
CASRPPGGYGYTF
TGTGCCAGCAGACCTCCGGGGGGCTATGGCTACACCTTC
>TRBV10-2|.|.|TRBJ1-6
CASRDLNNSPLHF
TGCGCCAGCAGGGATCTAAATAATTCACCCCTCCACTTT
>TRBV9|.|.|TRBJ2-2
CASSPRTVGRELFF
TGTGCCAGCAGCCCCCGGACCGTCGGGAGGGAGCTGTTTTTT
>TRBV13|.|TRBD1|TRBJ1-2
CASSTLTGEYGYTF
TGTGCCAGCAGCACCCTGACAGGGGAGTATGGCTACACCTTC
>TRBV6-5|once|TRBD2|TRBJ2-5
CASSLNSGQETQYF
TGTGCCAGCAGTTTGAATAGCGGGCAGGAGACCCAGTACTTC
>TRBV3-1/TRBV3-2|once|.|TRBJ1-5
CASSPYRGSNQPQHF
TGTGCCAGCAGCCCGTACCGGGGGTCAAATCAGCCCCAGCATTTT
>TRBV5-6|.|TRBD2|TRBJ2-1
CASSSWTSVAYNEQFF
TGTGCCAGCAGCTCCTGGACTAGCGTTGCCTACAATGAGCAGTTCTTC
>TRBV11-2|.|.|TRBJ1-6
CASSLGRKNSPLHF
TGTGCCAGCAGCTTAGGCAGGAAGAATTCACCCCTCCACTTT
>TRBV7-2|.|.|TRBJ2-2
CASSLGGSGNTGELFF
TGTGCCAGCAGCTTAGGGGGTAGCGGGAACACCGGGGAGCTGTTTTTT
>TRBV10-1|few|.|TRBJ1-5
CASSESGGAANQPQHF
TGCGCCAGCAGTGAGTCCGGTGGGGCAGCCAATCAGCCCCAGCATTTT
>TRBV6-5|.|TRBD1|TRBJ2-7
CASATAGTGAYEQYF
TGTGCCAGCGCTACAGCCGGGACAGGGGCCTACGAGCAGTACTTC
>TRBV9|.|TRBD1|TRBJ1-1
CASSVQGVNTEAFF
TGTGCCAGCAGCGTACAGGGGGTGAACACTGAAGCTTTCTTT
>TRBV7-2|.|TRBD2|TRBJ2-1
CASSPLAGWDNEQFF
TGTGCCAGCAGCCCATTAGCGGGGTGGGACAATGAGCAGTTCTTC
>TRBV12-5|once|.|TRBJ2-2
CASGPGAPTGELFF
TGTGCTAGTGGACCTGGGGCACCCACCGGGGAGCTGTTTTTT
>TRBV12-3/TRBV12-4|once|.|TRBJ1-4
CASNGLGEKLFF
TGTGCCAGCAATGGATTGGGTGAAAAACTGTTTTTT
>TRBV6-5|.|.|TRBJ1-1
CATSRDTEAFF
TGTGCCACCTCACGGGACACTGAAGCTTTCTTT
>TRBV5-1|.|.|TRBJ1-4
CASSPPGGNEKLFF
TGCGCCAGCAGCCCCCCGGGGGGTAATGAAAAACTGTTTTTT
>TRBV15|.|TRBD1|TRBJ2-1
CATSRGRGQGYNEQFF
TGTGCCACCAGCAGAGGAAGGGGACAGGGCTACAATGAGCAGTTCTTC
>TRBV28|.|TRBD1|TRBJ1-2
CASRIPGQGYGYTF
TGTGCCAGCAGGATACCGGGACAGGGATATGGCTACACCTTC
>TRBV11-3|.|.|TRBJ2-2
CASSSTRNTGELFF
TGTGCCAGCAGCTCCACACGGAACACCGGGGAGCTGTTTTTT
>TRBV9|.|TRBD1|TRBJ1-1
CASSQVTGTEAFF
TGTGCCAGCAGCCAGGTGACAGGGACTGAAGCTTTCTTT
>TRBV5-1|.|TRBD1|TRBJ1-1
CASSRTGEAFF
TGCGCCAGCAGCAGGACAGGGGAAGCTTTCTTT
>TRBV6-5|.|.|TRBJ1-3
CASTPAGGTGNTIYF
TGTGCCAGCACCCCCGCGGGGGGCACTGGAAACACCATATATTTT
>TRBV12-3/TRBV12-4|.|.|TRBJ1-1
CASSQGAIAEAFF
TGTGCCAGCAGTCAAGGAGCGATCGCTGAAGCTTTCTTT
>TRBV28|.|TRBD2|TRBJ2-1
CASSFLGTSGSSFF
TGTGCCAGCAGTTTTCTGGGGACTAGCGGGAGTTCATTCTTC
>TRBV10-3|once|.|TRBJ2-1
CAISEGLGAYNEQFF
TGTGCCATCAGTGAAGGGCTTGGGGCTTACAATGAGCAGTTCTTC
>TRBV2|.|TRBD2|TRBJ2-1
CANPGLAGGGNEQFF
TGTGCCAACCCCGGACTAGCGGGAGGGGGGAATGAGCAGTTCTTC
>TRBV7-9|.|.|TRBJ1-5
CASSSDGGGNQPQHF
TGTGCCAGCAGTTCCGACGGTGGGGGCAATCAGCCCCAGCATTTT
>TRBV7-8|.|TRBD2|TRBJ2-7
CASSEGLAEHYEQYF
TGTGCCAGCAGCGAAGGCCTAGCGGAGCACTACGAGCAGTACTTC
>TRBV5-5|.|.|TRBJ1-1
CASSLGSTEAFF
TGTGCCAGCAGCTTGGGTTCCACTGAAGCTTTCTTT
>TRBV28|.|.|TRBJ1-5
CASSSSGERQPQHF
TGTGCCAGCAGTTCCTCAGGGGAGCGGCAGCCCCAGCATTTT
>TRBV29-1|.|.|TRBJ2-1
CSVEDSALPANEQFF
TGCAGCGTTGAAGACTCGGCCCTTCCGGCCAATGAGCAGTTCTTC
>TRBV6-5|once|.|TRBJ2-3
CASSYQWDADTQYF
TGTGCCAGCAGTTACCAGTGGGACGCGGATACGCAGTATTTT
>TRBV7-9|.|.|TRBJ1-4
CASSLRDGNEKLFF
TGTGCCAGCAGCTTAAGGGACGGGAATGAAAAACTGTTTTTT
>TRBV29-1|.|.|TRBJ1-1
CSVFEGSEAFF
TGCAGCGTATTCGAGGGGTCGGAAGCTTTCTTT
>TRBV30|.|.|TRBJ1-3
CAWREVKSGNTIYF
TGTGCCTGGAGGGAGGTAAAGTCTGGAAACACCATATATTTT